These 6 T cell receptor beta chains were all obtained from the same sample, sequenced in a study of T cell repertoires in ileal Crohn's disease. Produced via immunoSEQ multiplex PCR; TCRdb's table is partial and in-frame only. The table includes roughly 62,000 clones, 70% to 90% detected once. Described time point: neoterminal ileum biopsy at postoperative endoscopy, about 6 months after surgery. The specimen sequenced was ileal tissue. All receptors derive from an adult with Crohn's disease.

The gene calls are TRBV9 and TRBJ1-4, with D possibly matching TRBD1 (6 bases). Trimming took 0 bases from V and 7 from J, leaving 16 bases between them. This CDR3 is 16 amino acids long. Germline CDR1 is SGDLS and CDR2 is YYNGEE. CDR3 DNA: TGTGCCAGCAGCGTAGATGGGGGCGCCACGGGTGAAAAACTGTTTTTT. Protein product: CASSVDGGATGEKLFF.

The V gene is TRBV7-9, the J gene TRBJ1-6, with TRBD1 as a possible D gene (5 bases). This CDR3 comprises 16 residues. Trimming removed 7 bases at V and 8 bases at J, with 21 bases between. CDR1 is SEHNR and CDR2 is FQNEAQ in the germline V gene (reference sequence). The CDR3 nucleotides read TGTGCCAGCACCTACACCGGGGGGTTAGTGCATTCACCCCTCCACTTT. It translates to CASTYTGGLVHSPLHF. The variable domain in full, completed from reference TRBV7-9 and TRBJ1-6, reads DTGVSQNPRHKITKRGQNVTFRCDPISEHNRLYWYRQTLGQGPEFLTYFQNEAQLEKSRLLSDRFSAERPKGSFSTLEIQRTEQGDSAMYLCASTYTGGLVHSPLHFGNGTRLTVT.

The chain links TRBV7-9 to TRBJ2-1, with D possibly being TRBD2 (7 bases). V was trimmed by 5 bases and J by 4 bases, leaving 18 bases between them. The CDR3 covers 16 residues. CDR1 and CDR2 (germline): SEHNR, FQNEAQ (reference sequence). The CDR3 is CASSGGGAGPYNEQFF. In DNA, the CDR3 is TGTGCCAGCAGCGGTGGGGGGGCAGGGCCATACAATGAGCAGTTCTTC.

This chain links TRBV19 with TRBJ2-3, with 11 bases matching TRBD1. V trimming: 0 bases; J trimming: 0 bases; junction bases outside the gene matches: 2. The CDR3 is 17 residues long. Germline assignment: CDR1 LNHDA and CDR2 SQIVND (reference sequence). This chain's CDR3 is CASSIDRDRGSTDTQYF. The CDR3 nucleotides read TGTGCCAGTAGTATAGATCGGGACAGGGGGAGCACAGATACGCAGTATTTT.

The chain combines TRBV19 with TRBJ2-7, with D unresolved. V was clipped by 6 bases and J by 7 bases, with 16 bases between them. This CDR3 spans 13 amino acids. Per germline, CDR1 LNHDA and CDR2 SQIVND (reference sequence). The CDR3, as DNA: TGTGCCAGTAGGGCAGGTCCAGATCTTGAGCAGTACTTC. Its protein product is CASRAGPDLEQYF.

The chain employs TRBV29-1 and TRBJ2-1; TRBD1 matches at 7 bases. The V segment lost 6 bases and the J segment 10 bases; nucleotides outside the gene matches: 9. This CDR3 is built from 12 residues. Germline V CDR1 and CDR2: SQVTM, ANQGSEA. The CDR3 here is CSVAWDSWEQFF. CDR3 bases: TGCAGCGTCGCTTGGGACAGTTGGGAGCAGTTCTTC.